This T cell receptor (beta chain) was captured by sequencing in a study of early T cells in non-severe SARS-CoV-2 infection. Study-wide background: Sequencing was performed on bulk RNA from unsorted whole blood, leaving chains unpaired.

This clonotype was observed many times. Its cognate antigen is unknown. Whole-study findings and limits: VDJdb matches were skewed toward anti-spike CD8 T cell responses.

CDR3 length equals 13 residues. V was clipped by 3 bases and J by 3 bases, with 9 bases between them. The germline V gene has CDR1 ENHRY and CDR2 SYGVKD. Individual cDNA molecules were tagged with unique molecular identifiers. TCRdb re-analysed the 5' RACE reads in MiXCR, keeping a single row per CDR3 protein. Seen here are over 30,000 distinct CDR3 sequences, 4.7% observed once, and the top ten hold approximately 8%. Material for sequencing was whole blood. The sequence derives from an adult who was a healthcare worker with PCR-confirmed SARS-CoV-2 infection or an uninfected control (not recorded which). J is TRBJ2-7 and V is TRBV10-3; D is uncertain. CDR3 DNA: TGTGCCATCAGTGAACCCGTAGGCTACGAGCAGTACTTC. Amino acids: CAISEPVGYEQYF.